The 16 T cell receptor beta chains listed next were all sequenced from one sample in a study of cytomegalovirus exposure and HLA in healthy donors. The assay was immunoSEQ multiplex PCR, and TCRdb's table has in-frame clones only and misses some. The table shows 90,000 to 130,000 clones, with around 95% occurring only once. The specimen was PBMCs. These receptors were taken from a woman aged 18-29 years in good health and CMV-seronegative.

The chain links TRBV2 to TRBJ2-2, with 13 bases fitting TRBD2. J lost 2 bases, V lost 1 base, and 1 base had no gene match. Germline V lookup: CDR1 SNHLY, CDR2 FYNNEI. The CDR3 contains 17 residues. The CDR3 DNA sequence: TGTGCCAGCAGTGAAGGGACTAGCGGGGGTAACACCGGGGAGCTGTTTTTT. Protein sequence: CASSEGTSGGNTGELFF.

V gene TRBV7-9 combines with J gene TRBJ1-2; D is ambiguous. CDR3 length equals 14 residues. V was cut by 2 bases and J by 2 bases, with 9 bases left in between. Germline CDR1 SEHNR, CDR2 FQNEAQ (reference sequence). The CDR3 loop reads CASSLMGSNYGYTF. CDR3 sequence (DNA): TGTGCCAGCAGCTTAATGGGCAGCAACTATGGCTACACCTTC.

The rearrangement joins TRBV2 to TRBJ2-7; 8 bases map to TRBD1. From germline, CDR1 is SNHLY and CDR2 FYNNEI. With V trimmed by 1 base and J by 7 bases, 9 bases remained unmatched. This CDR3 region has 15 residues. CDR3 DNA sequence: TGTGCCAGCAGTGAAGAAGGGACAGGAGGTGTGGAGCAGTACTTC. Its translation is CASSEEGTGGVEQYF.

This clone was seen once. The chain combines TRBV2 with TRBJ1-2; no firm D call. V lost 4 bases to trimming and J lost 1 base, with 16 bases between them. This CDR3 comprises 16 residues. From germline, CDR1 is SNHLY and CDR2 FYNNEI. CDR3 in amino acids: CASSAGNTYFNYGYTF. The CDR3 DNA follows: TGTGCCAGCAGTGCGGGAAACACCTACTTTAACTATGGCTACACCTTC.

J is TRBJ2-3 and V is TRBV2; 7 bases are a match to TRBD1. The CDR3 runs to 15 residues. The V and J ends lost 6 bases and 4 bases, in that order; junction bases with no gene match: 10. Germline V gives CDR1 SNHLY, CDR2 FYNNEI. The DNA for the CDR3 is TGTGCCAGCAGAACAGGGGTACGGGGTCCAGATACGCAGTATTTT. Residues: CASRTGVRGPDTQYF.

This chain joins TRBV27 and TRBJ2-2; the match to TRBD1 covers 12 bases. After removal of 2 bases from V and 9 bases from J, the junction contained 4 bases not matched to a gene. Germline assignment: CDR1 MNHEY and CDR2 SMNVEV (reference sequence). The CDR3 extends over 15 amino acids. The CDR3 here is CASSLGTGGRRELFF. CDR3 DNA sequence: TGTGCCAGCAGTTTAGGGACAGGGGGCCGGAGGGAGCTGTTTTTT.

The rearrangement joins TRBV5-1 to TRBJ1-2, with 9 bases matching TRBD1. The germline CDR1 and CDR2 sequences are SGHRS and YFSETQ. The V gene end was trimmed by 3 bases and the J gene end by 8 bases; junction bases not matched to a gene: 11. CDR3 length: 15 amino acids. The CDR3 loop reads CASSWGQGRGDGYTF. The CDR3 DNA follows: TGCGCCAGCAGCTGGGGACAGGGAAGAGGGGACGGCTACACCTTC. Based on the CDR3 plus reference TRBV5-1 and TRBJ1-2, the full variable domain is KAGVTQTPRYLIKTRGQQVTLSCSPISGHRSVSWYQQTPGQGLQFLFEYFSETQRNKGNFPGRFSGRQFSNSRSEMNVSTLELGDSALYLCASSWGQGRGDGYTFGSGTRLTVV.

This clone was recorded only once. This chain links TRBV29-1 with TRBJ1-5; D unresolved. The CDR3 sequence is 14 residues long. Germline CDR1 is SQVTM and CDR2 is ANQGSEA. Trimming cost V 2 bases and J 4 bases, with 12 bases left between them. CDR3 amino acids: CSVESRTGNQPQHF. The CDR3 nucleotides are TGCAGCGTTGAATCCCGGACGGGAAATCAGCCCCAGCATTTT.

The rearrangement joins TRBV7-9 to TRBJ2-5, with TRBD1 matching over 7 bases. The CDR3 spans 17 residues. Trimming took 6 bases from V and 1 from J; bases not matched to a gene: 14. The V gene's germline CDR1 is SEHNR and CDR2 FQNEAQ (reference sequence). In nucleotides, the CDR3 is TGTGCCAGCAGTCACGACCGGACAGGCGGAGTCCAAGAGACCCAGTACTTC. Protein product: CASSHDRTGGVQETQYF.

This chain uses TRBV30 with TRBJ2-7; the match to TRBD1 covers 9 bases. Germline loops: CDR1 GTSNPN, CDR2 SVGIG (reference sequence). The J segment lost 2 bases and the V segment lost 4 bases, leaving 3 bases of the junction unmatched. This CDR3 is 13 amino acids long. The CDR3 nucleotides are TGTGCCTGGAAGAGACAGGGGGCCTACGAGCAGTACTTC. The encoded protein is CAWKRQGAYEQYF. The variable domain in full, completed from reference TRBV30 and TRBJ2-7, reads SQTIHQWPATLVQPVGSPLSLECTVEGTSNPNLYWYRQAAGRGLQLLFYSVGIGQISSEVPQNLSASRPQDRQFILSSKKLLLSDSGFYLCAWKRQGAYEQYFGPGTRLTVT.

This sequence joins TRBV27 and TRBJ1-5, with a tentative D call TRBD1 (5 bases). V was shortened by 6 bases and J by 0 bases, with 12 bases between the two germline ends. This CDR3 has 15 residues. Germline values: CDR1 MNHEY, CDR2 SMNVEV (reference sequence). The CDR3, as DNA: TGTGCCAGCAGCTCGGGACTGTCTAGCAATCAGCCCCAGCATTTT. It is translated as CASSSGLSSNQPQHF.

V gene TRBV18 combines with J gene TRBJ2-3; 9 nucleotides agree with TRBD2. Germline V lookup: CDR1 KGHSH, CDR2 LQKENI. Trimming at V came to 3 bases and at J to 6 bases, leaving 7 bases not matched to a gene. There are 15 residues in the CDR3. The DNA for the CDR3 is TGTGCCAGCTCACCGGCGGGGGGGCCTGTGGATACGCAGTATTTT. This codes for CASSPAGGPVDTQYF. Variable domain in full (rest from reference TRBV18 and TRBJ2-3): NAGVMQNPRHLVRRRGQEARLRCSPMKGHSHVYWYRQLPEEGLKFMVYLQKENIIDESGMPKERFSAEFPKEGPSILRIQQVVRGDSAAYFCASSPAGGPVDTQYFGPGTRLTVL.

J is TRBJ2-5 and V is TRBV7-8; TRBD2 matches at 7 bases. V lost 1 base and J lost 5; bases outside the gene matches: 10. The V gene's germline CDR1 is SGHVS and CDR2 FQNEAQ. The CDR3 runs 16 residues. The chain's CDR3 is CASSLGWGGSGETQYF. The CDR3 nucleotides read TGTGCCAGCAGCTTAGGGTGGGGGGGAAGTGGCGAGACCCAGTACTTC.

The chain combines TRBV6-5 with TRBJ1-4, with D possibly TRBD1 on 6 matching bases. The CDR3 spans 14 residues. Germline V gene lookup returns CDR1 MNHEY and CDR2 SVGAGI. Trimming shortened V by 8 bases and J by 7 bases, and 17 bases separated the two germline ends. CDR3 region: CASSDQGWSEKLFF. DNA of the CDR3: TGTGCCAGCTCGGATCAGGGGTGGAGTGAAAAACTGTTTTTT.

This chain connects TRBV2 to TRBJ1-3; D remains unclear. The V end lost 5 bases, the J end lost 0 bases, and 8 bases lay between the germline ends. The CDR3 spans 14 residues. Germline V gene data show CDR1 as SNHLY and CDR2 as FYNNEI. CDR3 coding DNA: TGTGCCAGCAGTAGAGAACTCTCTGGAAACACCATATATTTT. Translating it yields CASSRELSGNTIYF.

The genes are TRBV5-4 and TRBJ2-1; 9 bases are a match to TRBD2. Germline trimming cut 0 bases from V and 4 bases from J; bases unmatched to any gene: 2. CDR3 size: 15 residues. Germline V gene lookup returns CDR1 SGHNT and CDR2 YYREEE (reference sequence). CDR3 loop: CASSLDSGGYNEQFF. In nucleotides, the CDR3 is TGTGCCAGCAGCTTGGATAGCGGGGGTTACAATGAGCAGTTCTTC. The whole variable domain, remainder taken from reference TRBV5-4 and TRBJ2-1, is ETGVTQSPTHLIKTRGQQVTLRCSSQSGHNTVSWYQQALGQGPQFIFQYYREEENGRGNFPPRFSGLQFPNYSSELNVNALELDDSALYLCASSLDSGGYNEQFFGPGTRLTVL.